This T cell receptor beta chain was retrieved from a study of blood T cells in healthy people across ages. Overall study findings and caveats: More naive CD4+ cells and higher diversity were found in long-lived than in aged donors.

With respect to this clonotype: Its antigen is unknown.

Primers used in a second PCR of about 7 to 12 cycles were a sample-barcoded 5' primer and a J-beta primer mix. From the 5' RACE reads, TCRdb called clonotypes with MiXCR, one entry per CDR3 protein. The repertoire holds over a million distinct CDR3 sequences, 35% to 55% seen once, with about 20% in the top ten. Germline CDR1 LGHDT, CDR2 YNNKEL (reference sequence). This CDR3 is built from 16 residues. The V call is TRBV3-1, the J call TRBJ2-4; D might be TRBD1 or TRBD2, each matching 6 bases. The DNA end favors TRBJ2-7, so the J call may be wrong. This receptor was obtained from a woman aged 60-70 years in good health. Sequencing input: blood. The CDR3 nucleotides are TGTGCCAGCAGCCGGATGTTTAGGGGGGAACGCTACGAGCAGTACTTC. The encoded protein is CASSRMFRGERYEQYF.